This is a list of T cell receptor beta chains from one sample in a study of vaccination and CD4 T cells after COVID-19. No antigen has been assigned to these receptors. One entry per CDR3 protein, called by TCRdb with MiXCR from the PCR reads. This table holds fewer than 15,000 distinct CDR3 sequences, approximately 60% found once. The sequenced sample was CD4+ T cells from blood, cultured in vitro. These receptors came from a human donor who had recovered from COVID-19. The CDR3 runs from the conserved cysteine through the conserved F or W. A D gene is named only where the DNA matches it firmly. Clone size appears in some rows only: once, few, many, or a class for an expanded clone.

j_gene: TRBJ1-2; d_gene: NA; abundance: NA; v_gene: TRBV19; CDR3aa: CASSMVGTQANYGYTF; CDR3nt: TGTGCCAGTAGTATGGTCGGGACCCAAGCTAACTATGGCTACACCTTC
j_gene: TRBJ2-3; d_gene: NA; abundance: NA; v_gene: TRBV12-3/TRBV12-4; CDR3aa: CASSFHLGATDTQYF; CDR3nt: TGTGCCAGCAGTTTTCATCTGGGGGCCACAGATACGCAGTATTTT
j_gene: TRBJ2-3; d_gene: NA; abundance: NA; v_gene: TRBV15; CDR3aa: CATSRVSGIMGTDTQYF; CDR3nt: TGTGCCACCAGCAGGGTCTCAGGGATAATGGGCACAGATACGCAGTATTTT
j_gene: TRBJ2-3; d_gene: NA; abundance: NA; v_gene: TRBV19; CDR3aa: CASSIGDTQYF; CDR3nt: TGTGCCAGTAGTATCGGAGATACGCAGTATTTT
j_gene: TRBJ1-1; d_gene: TRBD1; abundance: large; v_gene: TRBV20-1; CDR3aa: CSARDDRGHTEAFF; CDR3nt: TGCAGTGCTAGAGATGACAGGGGGCACACTGAAGCTTTCTTT
j_gene: TRBJ2-3; d_gene: TRBD2; abundance: NA; v_gene: TRBV6-2/TRBV6-3; CDR3aa: CASSYSTREGSDTQYF; CDR3nt: TGTGCCAGCAGTTACTCGACGCGGGAGGGGTCAGATACGCAGTATTTT
j_gene: TRBJ1-1; d_gene: NA; abundance: NA; v_gene: TRBV19; CDR3aa: CASSMERATEAFF; CDR3nt: TGTGCCAGTAGTATGGAGAGGGCCACTGAAGCTTTCTTT
j_gene: TRBJ1-6; d_gene: NA; abundance: NA; v_gene: TRBV7-3; CDR3aa: CASSRRANSPLHF; CDR3nt: TGTGCCAGCAGCCGGCGGGCCAATTCACCCCTCCACTTT
j_gene: TRBJ2-7; d_gene: NA; abundance: NA; v_gene: TRBV27; CDR3aa: CASSSRAGEQYF; CDR3nt: TGTGCCAGCAGTTCCAGGGCTGGCGAGCAGTACTTC
j_gene: TRBJ2-3; d_gene: TRBD2; abundance: NA; v_gene: TRBV20-1; CDR3aa: CSATYVLAGYTDTQYF; CDR3nt: TGCAGTGCCACCTACGTTTTAGCGGGGTATACAGATACGCAGTATTTT
j_gene: TRBJ2-4; d_gene: NA; abundance: NA; v_gene: TRBV20-1; CDR3aa: CSARDLTGLAKNIQYF; CDR3nt: TGCAGTGCTAGAGATCTGACAGGACTAGCCAAAAACATTCAGTACTTC